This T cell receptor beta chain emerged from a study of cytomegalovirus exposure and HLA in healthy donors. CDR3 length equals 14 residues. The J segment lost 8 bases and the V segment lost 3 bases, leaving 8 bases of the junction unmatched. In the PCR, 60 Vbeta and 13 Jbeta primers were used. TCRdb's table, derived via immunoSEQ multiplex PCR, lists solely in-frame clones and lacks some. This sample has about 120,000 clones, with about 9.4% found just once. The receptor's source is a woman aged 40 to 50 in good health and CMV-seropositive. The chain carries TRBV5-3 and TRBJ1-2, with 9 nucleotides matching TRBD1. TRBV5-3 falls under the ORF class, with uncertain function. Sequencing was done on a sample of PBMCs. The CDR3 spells CARSWGQGTGGYTF. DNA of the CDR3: TGTGCCAGAAGCTGGGGACAGGGAACTGGCGGCTACACCTTC.